A selection of T cell receptor beta chains follows, all from one sample in a study of cytomegalovirus exposure and HLA in healthy donors. Sequenced by immunoSEQ multiplex PCR; TCRdb stores in-frame clones only, minus some. The sample lists 75,000 to 100,000 clones, more than 70% occurring once. Sample: PBMCs. The source of these receptors is a woman aged 60 to 75 in good health and CMV-seropositive. CDR3s include the opening cysteine and the closing phenylalanine or tryptophan. Fields, in order: V gene, J gene, clone size, D gene, CDR3 length, CDR3 DNA, CDR3 protein. D genes are given only for firm matches. For some rows the clone size is stated as once, few or many, or as a class when expanded; others skip it.

v_gene: TRBV30
j_gene: TRBJ2-7
abundance: -
d_gene: TRBD1
len: 14
CDR3nt: TGTGCCTGGGGACGGACAGGGTTGACCTACGAGCAGTACTTC
CDR3aa: CAWGRTGLTYEQYF

v_gene: TRBV6-5
j_gene: TRBJ1-6
abundance: -
d_gene: -
len: 15
CDR3nt: TGTGCCAGCAGTGCCCTCCGTGATGGGAGTTCACCCCTCCACTTT
CDR3aa: CASSALRDGSSPLHF

v_gene: TRBV9
j_gene: TRBJ2-1
abundance: -
d_gene: TRBD2
len: 17
CDR3nt: TGTGCCAGCAGCGTAGAGGCGGGAGTGGGGTCCTACAATGAGCAGTTCTTC
CDR3aa: CASSVEAGVGSYNEQFF

v_gene: TRBV6-5
j_gene: TRBJ1-1
abundance: few
d_gene: -
len: 13
CDR3nt: TGTGCCAGCAGCTCCCCTGTGAACACTGAAGCTTTCTTT
CDR3aa: CASSSPVNTEAFF

v_gene: TRBV4-1
j_gene: TRBJ2-7
abundance: -
d_gene: TRBD1
len: 14
CDR3nt: TGCGCCAGCAGCCCTTTAGGGACAGGGAACGAGCAGTACTTC
CDR3aa: CASSPLGTGNEQYF

v_gene: TRBV28
j_gene: TRBJ2-1
abundance: few
d_gene: TRBD1
len: 12
CDR3nt: TGTGCCAGCAGCCCCTCCGGGACAGGTTCGTTCTTC
CDR3aa: CASSPSGTGSFF

v_gene: TRBV19
j_gene: TRBJ2-5
abundance: few
d_gene: TRBD2
len: 12
CDR3nt: TGTGCCAGTGGGGAGGGTGGGAAGACCCAGTACTTC
CDR3aa: CASGEGGKTQYF

v_gene: TRBV7-2
j_gene: TRBJ1-1
abundance: -
d_gene: -
len: 15
CDR3nt: TGTGCCAGCAGCTTAGCGGACAGAATACAGGGTGAAGCTTTCTTT
CDR3aa: CASSLADRIQGEAFF

v_gene: TRBV11-2
j_gene: TRBJ1-4
abundance: -
d_gene: TRBD1
len: 13
CDR3nt: TGTGCCAGCAGCTTAGGGGACAGTGAAAAACTGTTTTTT
CDR3aa: CASSLGDSEKLFF

v_gene: TRBV7-6
j_gene: TRBJ2-7
abundance: few
d_gene: TRBD2
len: 15
CDR3nt: TGTGCCAGCAGCCGGACTAGCGAAAATCCCTACGAGCAGTACTTC
CDR3aa: CASSRTSENPYEQYF

v_gene: TRBV11-2
j_gene: TRBJ1-1
abundance: -
d_gene: -
len: 11
CDR3nt: TGTGCCAGCAGCTTGACCGTGACAGTATTCTTT
CDR3aa: CASSLTVTVFF

v_gene: TRBV19
j_gene: TRBJ2-1
abundance: -
d_gene: -
len: 14
CDR3nt: TGTGCCAGTAGTATAGTCACGGGAGTTAATGAGCAGTTCTTC
CDR3aa: CASSIVTGVNEQFF

v_gene: TRBV6-6
j_gene: TRBJ2-5
abundance: -
d_gene: -
len: 12
CDR3nt: TGTGCCAGCAGTTACTCGGCAGGGGGGCAGTACTTC
CDR3aa: CASSYSAGGQYF

v_gene: TRBV11-3
j_gene: TRBJ2-1
abundance: -
d_gene: -
len: 16
CDR3nt: TGTGCCAGCAGCTTAGGGAGGCGGGAACCCTACAATGAGCAGTTCTTC
CDR3aa: CASSLGRREPYNEQFF

v_gene: TRBV29-1
j_gene: TRBJ1-2
abundance: -
d_gene: -
len: 15
CDR3nt: TGCAGCGTTGAAGATGCTACCGAGACTAACTATGGCTACACCTTC
CDR3aa: CSVEDATETNYGYTF

v_gene: TRBV9
j_gene: TRBJ1-5
abundance: -
d_gene: TRBD1
len: 14
CDR3nt: TGTGCCAGCAGCCCAGGGACAGTGAATCAGCCCCAGCATTTT
CDR3aa: CASSPGTVNQPQHF

v_gene: TRBV2
j_gene: TRBJ2-2
abundance: once
d_gene: TRBD1
len: 16
CDR3nt: TGTGCCAGCAGTGGGGGACAGGGGTTTAACACCGGGGAGCTGTTTTTT
CDR3aa: CASSGGQGFNTGELFF

v_gene: TRBV5-4
j_gene: TRBJ2-3
abundance: -
d_gene: -
len: 12
CDR3nt: TGTGCCAGCGGCGCGGGGTCGAATACGCAGTATTTT
CDR3aa: CASGAGSNTQYF

v_gene: TRBV9
j_gene: TRBJ2-1
abundance: once
d_gene: -
len: 13
CDR3nt: TGTGCCAGCAGCCTGGGACAATACAATGAGCAGTTCTTC
CDR3aa: CASSLGQYNEQFF

v_gene: TRBV6-1
j_gene: TRBJ2-1
abundance: -
d_gene: -
len: 17
CDR3nt: TGTGCCAGCAGTGAAGCCATCTTCCTCATGGGGCCCAATGAGCAGTTCTTC
CDR3aa: CASSEAIFLMGPNEQFF

v_gene: TRBV5-1
j_gene: TRBJ1-1
abundance: -
d_gene: -
len: 14
CDR3nt: TGCGCCAGCAGCACAACAGGGATGGGCACTGAAGCTTTCTTT
CDR3aa: CASSTTGMGTEAFF

v_gene: TRBV4-1
j_gene: TRBJ2-5
abundance: -
d_gene: -
len: 13
CDR3nt: TGCGCCAGCAGCCGCGCCTCGGGTGAGACCCAGTACTTC
CDR3aa: CASSRASGETQYF

v_gene: TRBV27
j_gene: TRBJ1-4
abundance: -
d_gene: TRBD1
len: 14
CDR3nt: TGTGCCAGCAGTTGGGGGACAGGGACTGAAAAACTGTTTTTT
CDR3aa: CASSWGTGTEKLFF